One T cell receptor beta chain is described in this entry. Its antigen is unknown. The study drew the donors from its approximately 110-subject validation cohort, separate from the approximately 700-subject first cohort. The V and J ends lost 5 bases and 1 base, in that order; junction bases with no gene match: 7. CDR3 size: 16 residues. The germline CDR1 and CDR2 sequences are SNHLY and FYNNEI. Produced via immunoSEQ multiplex PCR; TCRdb's table is partial and in-frame only. Among tens of thousands of clones listed, more than 75% were seen once. The data are from a study of cytomegalovirus exposure and HLA in healthy donors. Findings and limits, study-wide: A classifier reportedly called cytomegalovirus status with high sensitivity and specificity. The authors enumerated under 200 TCR beta chains as linked to cytomegalovirus. The tendency of first-cohort TCR clusters to co-occur in the roughly 120 validation repertoires was identified by a subsequent analysis.

The source of this sequence is a man aged 30-40 years in good health and CMV-seronegative. The gene calls are TRBV2 and TRBJ2-2; 7 nucleotides match TRBD1. The sample taken for sequencing was PBMCs. CDR3 nucleotides: TGTGCCAGCAGTCCGATCCGGGACAGGAACACCGGGGAGCTGTTTTTT. It encodes CASSPIRDRNTGELFF.